The rows below give T cell receptor beta chains drawn from one sample of a study of cytomegalovirus exposure and HLA in healthy donors. The assay was immunoSEQ multiplex PCR, and TCRdb's table has in-frame clones only and misses some. The sample has roughly 130,000 clones; around four fifths are singletons. Sequenced material: PBMCs. The receptors shown here come from a woman aged 40 to 55 in good health and CMV-seropositive. The CDR3 runs from the conserved cysteine through the conserved F or W. The order of the fields is V gene, CDR3 protein.

V gene: TRBV29-1; CDR3 protein: CSGSGTGVGGGLNTEAFF
V gene: TRBV5-1; CDR3 protein: CASSTDSNTEAFF
V gene: TRBV6-5; CDR3 protein: CASSVGGGVGGYTF
V gene: TRBV18; CDR3 protein: CASSSGMAGGLNEQFF
V gene: TRBV7-2; CDR3 protein: CASTRAGGLAGKNIQYF
V gene: TRBV19; CDR3 protein: CASSIQAPLQETQYF
V gene: TRBV5-5; CDR3 protein: CASSLVAENTGELFF
V gene: TRBV5-1; CDR3 protein: CASSLVGQTRGKSPLHF
V gene: TRBV5-6; CDR3 protein: CASSLRGVNQPQHF
V gene: TRBV6-1; CDR3 protein: CASSDRDRGSRTDTQYF
V gene: TRBV6-1; CDR3 protein: CASSGLQYEQYF
V gene: TRBV7-2; CDR3 protein: CASSLGLAGGREEQYF
V gene: TRBV2; CDR3 protein: CATRGREETQYF
V gene: TRBV5-4; CDR3 protein: CASSRGTGNEKLFF
V gene: TRBV4-1; CDR3 protein: CASSQDGGAGGGIRGEKLFF
V gene: TRBV7-3; CDR3 protein: CASSPGGEAEAFF
V gene: TRBV7-8; CDR3 protein: CASSNSRGTEAFF
V gene: TRBV25-1; CDR3 protein: CASTQDSEAFF
V gene: TRBV19; CDR3 protein: CASSILLVDTQYF
V gene: TRBV30; CDR3 protein: CAWSVFGRVGETQYF
V gene: TRBV28; CDR3 protein: CATSKASGRGNEQFF
V gene: TRBV28; CDR3 protein: CASRTAGFTNEKLFF
V gene: TRBV6-5; CDR3 protein: CASSGKGWTPGFSF
V gene: TRBV28; CDR3 protein: CASSPRGKGNQPQHF
V gene: TRBV4-3; CDR3 protein: CASSQGDGGYTQYF
V gene: TRBV7-3; CDR3 protein: CASSLSGGSSPLHF
V gene: TRBV5-4; CDR3 protein: CASSSGQALQPVLTF
V gene: TRBV7-2; CDR3 protein: CASSLWSGGAVVQYF
V gene: TRBV30; CDR3 protein: CAWNLGLAGAQETQYF
V gene: TRBV5-4; CDR3 protein: CASSFGGSDEQFF
V gene: TRBV28; CDR3 protein: CASSLPGQSTDTQYF
V gene: TRBV18; CDR3 protein: CASSSTEIPYEQYF
V gene: TRBV6-1; CDR3 protein: CASSDPGQGTGNTIYF
V gene: TRBV7-2; CDR3 protein: CASSPGRSSYEQYF
V gene: TRBV5-1; CDR3 protein: CASSSGTGNQPQHF
V gene: TRBV19; CDR3 protein: CASSIGTGVLGANVLTF
V gene: TRBV6-6; CDR3 protein: CASSTHTSRDEKLFF
V gene: TRBV30; CDR3 protein: CAWSRTGSGWGLETQYF
V gene: TRBV19; CDR3 protein: CASSILSGGQAFF